A single sample gave rise to the 32 T cell receptor beta chains below, sequenced in a study of blood T cell repertoires in COVID-19. Assay used: immunoSEQ multiplex PCR; TCRdb lists only in-frame clones, some missing. The sample yields about 150,000 clones, roughly 90% seen once. The sequenced sample consisted of PBMCs or T cells enriched from blood (not recorded which). These receptors all come from a woman aged 40 to 50 who had been exposed to COVID-19.

This clone was counted a few times. The rearrangement links TRBV10-3 to TRBJ1-4; 9 bases fit TRBD1. The germline V gene has CDR1 ENHRY and CDR2 SYGVKD. This CDR3 comprises 14 residues. With 0 bases clipped from V and 11 bases from J, the junction kept 4 bases outside the gene matches. As DNA, the CDR3 is TGTGCCATCAGTGAGTCGGGACAGGGAGATAAACTGTTTTTT. It translates to CAISESGQGDKLFF.

This clone was counted many times. V usage is TRBV6-5 and J usage is TRBJ2-3, with 12 positions matching TRBD2. Trimming took 6 bases from V and 2 from J; bases not matched to a gene: 3. The CDR3 sequence is 15 residues long. The germline V gene encodes CDR1 MNHEY and CDR2 SVGAGI. This CDR3 is CASSGLAGNTDTQYF. For the CDR3, the DNA is TGTGCCAGCAGCGGACTAGCGGGGAACACAGATACGCAGTATTTT.

The chain couples TRBV12-3 or TRBV12-4 to TRBJ1-2; D gene ambiguous. The V end was cut by 5 bases, the J end by 5 bases, with 9 bases between. The CDR3 covers 12 residues. The CDR3 loop is CASSKDRYGYTF. As DNA, the CDR3 is TGTGCCAGCAGTAAAGATCGGTATGGCTACACCTTC.

V is TRBV20-1 and J is TRBJ1-3; D gene uncertain. This CDR3 region has 11 residues. V dropped 0 bases and J dropped 7 bases, with 4 bases sitting between them. The germline CDR1 and CDR2 sequences are DFQATT and SNEGSKA (reference sequence). The CDR3 is CSARDQNTIYF. CDR3 DNA: TGCAGTGCTAGAGATCAGAACACCATATATTTT.

The chain carries TRBV25-1 and TRBJ1-2; D gene unclear. Between the trimmed V and J ends, which lost 1 base and 8 bases, there was a span of 8 bases. CDR1 MGHDK and CDR2 SYGVNS come from the germline V gene. The CDR3 spans 12 residues. The CDR3 DNA sequence: TGTGCCAGCAGTGAATCCGAGGTGGGCTACACCTTC. Residues: CASSESEVGYTF.

This chain joins TRBV6-5 and TRBJ1-6; maybe TRBD1 (5 bases). Germline values: CDR1 MNHEY, CDR2 SVGAGI. The CDR3 runs to 11 residues. The V and J ends lost 8 bases and 14 bases respectively, with 13 bases between them. The DNA of the CDR3 is TGTGCCAGCGGGTCCCCGGGGGCCCTCCACTTT. Translating gives CASGSPGALHF.

V and J are TRBV27 and TRBJ2-5; 7 nucleotides align to TRBD1. The trim removed 5 bases at V and 2 bases at J, leaving 5 bases unmatched. Per germline, CDR1 MNHEY and CDR2 SMNVEV (reference sequence). The CDR3 length is 14 residues. The CDR3: CASSPRTGQETQYF. The CDR3 coding sequence is TGTGCCAGCAGTCCACGGACAGGACAAGAGACCCAGTACTTC.

The J gene is TRBJ2-5, the V gene TRBV7-9; 9 bases agree with TRBD2. With V trimmed by 1 base and J by 5 bases, 2 bases remained unmatched. The CDR3 is 14 residues long. Germline V lookup: CDR1 SEHNR, CDR2 FQNEAQ (reference sequence). The CDR3 DNA reads TGTGCCAGCAGCTTAGTTGCGGGGGGGGAGACCCAGTACTTC. Amino acids: CASSLVAGGETQYF.

V is TRBV2 and J is TRBJ2-1, with TRBD2 matching over 12 bases. Trimming at V came to 6 bases and at J to 0 bases, leaving 6 bases not matched to a gene. The CDR3 spans 17 residues. The V gene's germline CDR1 is SNHLY and CDR2 FYNNEI. The CDR3 protein is CASRDGLAGSSYNEQFF. The CDR3 DNA follows: TGTGCCAGCAGGGACGGACTAGCGGGAAGCTCCTACAATGAGCAGTTCTTC.

The J gene is TRBJ2-3, the V gene TRBV3-1 (or the pseudogene TRBV3-2), with no clear D. The CDR3 is 12 residues long. The germline CDR1 and CDR2 sequences are LGHDT and YNNKEL (reference sequence). Between the trimmed V and J ends, which lost 4 bases and 2 bases, there was a span of 4 bases. The CDR3, as DNA: TGTGCCAGCAGCCTTAACACAGATACGCAGTATTTT. It codes for CASSLNTDTQYF.

The rearrangement uses TRBV27 and TRBJ1-5, with 9 bases matching TRBD1. The CDR3 covers 16 residues. Germline V gene data show CDR1 as MNHEY and CDR2 as SMNVEV (reference sequence). V lost 5 bases, J lost 4 bases, and 9 bases stayed unmatched. The CDR3 DNA sequence: TGTGCCAGCAGTCCAGAACAGGGGGCCGGTAATCAGCCCCAGCATTTT. This translates into CASSPEQGAGNQPQHF.

This chain joins TRBV6-4 and TRBJ1-2; D perhaps matches TRBD1 (6 bases). Germline CDR1 and CDR2: MRHNA and SNTAGT. The CDR3 length is 12 residues. V lost 8 bases, J lost 8 bases, and 15 bases lay in between. The CDR3 nucleotides read TGTGCCAGCGGAAATCCAGGGGAAGGCTACACCTTC. This codes for CASGNPGEGYTF.

The rearrangement joins TRBV2 to TRBJ2-7, with TRBD1 matching 9 bases. The CDR3 length is 17 residues. CDR1 is SNHLY and CDR2 is FYNNEI in the germline V gene. V was clipped by 0 bases and J by 0 bases; unmatched bases: 6. DNA for the CDR3: TGTGCCAGCAGTGAAGCTGACAGGGGGGATATCTCCTACGAGCAGTACTTC. It codes for CASSEADRGDISYEQYF.

This chain uses TRBV3-1 (or the pseudogene TRBV3-2) with TRBJ1-1, with a weak D call TRBD1 (5 bases). CDR3 length: 13 amino acids. Trimming took off 0 bases at V and 10 bases at J, with 12 bases between the two ends. Per the germline V gene, CDR1 is LGHDT and CDR2 is YNNKEL (reference sequence). CDR3 protein: CASSQDGGVGAFF. In nucleotides, the CDR3 is TGTGCCAGCAGCCAAGATGGAGGGGTGGGAGCTTTCTTT.

The rearrangement uses TRBV4-2 and TRBJ1-2; 7 bases are a match to TRBD1. Germline CDR1 and CDR2: LGHNA and YNFKEQ. The CDR3 contains 16 residues. V lost 0 bases and J lost 0; bases outside the gene matches: 4. The CDR3 DNA follows: TGTGCCAGCAGCCAAGAGGACAGGCCGGCTAACTATGGCTACACCTTC. Its protein is CASSQEDRPANYGYTF.

The chain joins TRBV18 to TRBJ2-1; TRBD2 matches 10 bases. With V trimmed by 0 bases and J by 7 bases, 6 bases remained unmatched. The germline gives CDR1 KGHSH, CDR2 LQKENI. The CDR3 contains 16 residues. The CDR3 coding sequence is TGTGCCAGCTCACCACCGCGGCTAGCGGGGGCGAATGAGCAGTTCTTC. The encoded protein is CASSPPRLAGANEQFF.

The chain combines TRBV5-1 with TRBJ2-7, with 7 bases identical to TRBD2. After removal of 2 bases from V and 0 bases from J, the junction contained 2 bases not matched to a gene. This CDR3 region has 14 residues. The germline CDR1 and CDR2 sequences are SGHRS and YFSETQ. The CDR3 loop reads CASSLAGSSYEQYF. As DNA, the CDR3 is TGCGCCAGCAGCTTAGCGGGGAGCTCCTACGAGCAGTACTTC.

This clone was recorded a few times. The genes are TRBV5-5 and TRBJ1-1; D may be TRBD1 (6 bases). The CDR3 sequence is 14 residues long. Germline-derived CDR1 and CDR2 are SGHKS and YYEKEE (reference sequence). V was pared by 0 bases and J by 1 base, with 7 bases between. The CDR3 nucleotides are TGTGCCAGCAGCTTGGGGGGACAGAACACTGAAGCTTTCTTT. This encodes CASSLGGQNTEAFF.

This chain connects TRBV5-1 to TRBJ2-1; 9 nucleotides match TRBD2. Germline V gene data show CDR1 as SGHRS and CDR2 as YFSETQ. V shed 0 bases, J shed 10 bases, and the junction held 11 bases outside the gene matches. The CDR3 loop spans 16 amino acids. The CDR3 DNA follows: TGCGCCAGCAGCTTGGCGTTAGCGGGAGACGCGGGAGAGCAGTTCTTC. It translates to CASSLALAGDAGEQFF.

The chain couples TRBV4-1 to TRBJ2-6, with a tentative D call TRBD2 (5 bases). With 0 bases removed from V and 0 bases from J, the gap between germline ends came to 6 bases. The CDR3 is made up of 16 amino acids. Germline loops: CDR1 MGHRA, CDR2 YSYEKL. CDR3 region: CASSQEGSSGANVLTF. In DNA form, the CDR3 reads TGCGCCAGCAGCCAAGAAGGGAGCTCTGGGGCCAACGTCCTGACTTTC.

The gene calls are TRBV19 and TRBJ2-5; 9 bases agree with TRBD2. The CDR3 covers 14 residues. V trimming: 7 bases; J trimming: 5 bases; junction bases outside the gene matches: 8. Looked up from germline, CDR1 is LNHDA and CDR2 is SQIVND (reference sequence). Here the CDR3 DNA reads TGTGCCAGTACCAGTAGCGGGAGTTTTGAGACCCAGTACTTC. Encoded protein: CASTSSGSFETQYF.

This clone was found a few times. Other DNA variants within this sample encode the same CDR3. The chain is built from TRBV27 and TRBJ2-7, with 8 bases lining up with TRBD1. CDR1 is MNHEY, CDR2 SMNVEV, per germline (reference sequence). The CDR3 totals 14 residues. The V gene end was trimmed by 5 bases and the J gene end by 2 bases; junction bases not matched to a gene: 5. The CDR3 region has the DNA TGTGCCAGCAGTCTAGGACAGGGTCCCTACGAGCAGTACTTC. Encoded protein: CASSLGQGPYEQYF.

This clone was observed a few times. This chain connects TRBV12-3 or TRBV12-4 to TRBJ1-1, with a possible D match to TRBD1 (6 bases). This CDR3 is built from 13 residues. V lost 1 base and J lost 6, with 9 bases in between. The CDR3 sequence: CASSLGGLSEAFF. The CDR3 nucleotides read TGTGCCAGCAGTTTAGGGGGGCTCTCTGAAGCTTTCTTT.

The chain has TRBV5-8 and TRBJ1-5; 8 bases are shared with TRBD1. There are 14 residues in the CDR3. Germline V gene sequence: CDR1 SGHTS, CDR2 YDEGEE. V lost 4 bases and J lost 4; bases outside the gene matches: 4. In nucleotides, the CDR3 is TGTGCCAGCAGCCCAGGACAGGGTAATCAGCCCCAGCATTTT. As protein: CASSPGQGNQPQHF. The variable domain in full, completed from reference TRBV5-8 and TRBJ1-5, reads EAGVTQSPTHLIKTRGQQATLRCSPISGHTSVYWYQQALGLGLQFLLWYDEGEERNRGNFPPRFSGRQFPNYSSELNVNALELEDSALYLCASSPGQGNQPQHFGDGTRLSIL.

The chain joins TRBV11-2 to TRBJ1-1; 9 bases align to TRBD1. The length of the CDR3 is 16 residues. Germline CDR1 reads SGHAT; CDR2 reads FQNNGV. V lost 4 bases to trimming and J lost 0 bases; unmatched junction nucleotides: 6. CDR3 loop: CASSSKDRGVNTEAFF. The CDR3 nucleotides are TGTGCCAGCAGCTCAAAAGACAGGGGGGTGAACACTGAAGCTTTCTTT.

The chain carries TRBV19 and TRBJ2-3; 9 bases align to TRBD2. With V trimmed by 7 bases and J by 5 bases, 10 bases remained unmatched. The CDR3 length is 15 residues. The V gene's germline CDR1 is LNHDA and CDR2 SQIVND (reference sequence). The CDR3 reads CASTRSGRLGDTQYF. In nucleotides, the CDR3 is TGTGCCAGTACTAGAAGCGGGAGGCTCGGAGATACGCAGTATTTT.

This clone has ten or more counts. The sample holds other DNA sequences that translate to the same CDR3. The chain couples TRBV10-3 to TRBJ1-1; TRBD1 is a possible D gene (5 bases). Trimming left V 0 bases short and J 1 base short, with 6 bases between. Looked up from germline, CDR1 is ENHRY and CDR2 is SYGVKD. This CDR3 region has 14 residues. The CDR3 sequence: CAISESQGNTEAFF. The CDR3 region has the DNA TGTGCCATCAGTGAGTCTCAGGGGAACACTGAAGCTTTCTTT.

The chain combines TRBV6-5 with TRBJ2-2, with a weak D call TRBD2 (6 bases). Germline assignment: CDR1 MNHEY and CDR2 SVGAGI. Trimming cost V 6 bases and J 5 bases, with 16 bases left between them. The CDR3 length is 15 residues. The CDR3 spells CASRPLRAGTGELFF. CDR3 nucleotides: TGTGCCAGCAGGCCCCTCAGGGCGGGGACCGGGGAGCTGTTTTTT.

This clone has a single count. The chain carries TRBV5-6 and TRBJ1-2; TRBD1 aligns across 9 bases. V was clipped by 3 bases and J by 5 bases; unmatched bases: 5. Germline V lookup: CDR1 SGHDT, CDR2 YYEEEE. The CDR3 covers 14 residues. The CDR3 reads CASSWGQGVYGYTF. The CDR3, as DNA: TGTGCCAGCAGCTGGGGACAGGGTGTATATGGCTACACCTTC.

This chain links TRBV6-2 or TRBV6-3 with TRBJ2-7; 9 bases are a match to TRBD1. CDR3 length: 14 residues. Trimming cost V 5 bases and J 2 bases; bases outside gene matches: 4. CDR1 and CDR2 (germline): MNHEY, SVGEGT. The CDR3 DNA reads TGTGCCAGCAGTATACGACAGGGGGCCTACGAGCAGTACTTC. Translated: CASSIRQGAYEQYF.

The CDR3 loop reads CSVTSGGNTGELFF. The CDR3 region has the DNA TGCAGCGTTACCTCTGGCGGGAACACCGGGGAGCTGTTTTTT. The chain uses TRBV29-1 and TRBJ2-2; D gene unclear. Germline V lookup: CDR1 SQVTM, CDR2 ANQGSEA. The CDR3 sequence is 14 residues long. Trimming took 5 bases from V and 1 from J, leaving 11 bases between them.

The CDR3 nucleotides read TGTGCCAGCAGTCTGACCTACAGGGGACCTGAAGCTTTCTTT. It translates to CASSLTYRGPEAFF. The genes are TRBV6-5 and TRBJ1-1; TRBD1 matches at 7 bases. In germline, CDR1 is MNHEY, CDR2 SVGAGI. The CDR3 consists of 14 residues. Trimming took 5 bases from V and 6 from J; bases not matched to a gene: 9.